This T cell receptor beta chain was obtained from a study of CD8 T cells in Susac syndrome. CDR1 SGHRS and CDR2 YFSETQ come from the germline V gene. Trimming pared 0 bases from V and 0 bases from J, leaving 6 bases between. This CDR3 contains 15 residues. This clonotype was observed a single time. TEMRA cells were FACS-enriched, while CD8+ and CD4+ T cells were negatively isolated. Random hexamers were used to reverse transcribe an amount of roughly 0.45 to 1 ug RNA. One entry per CDR3 protein results from TCRdb running MiXCR on the immunoSEQ multiplex PCR reads. This sample has just under 95,000 distinct CDR3 sequences; 85% to 95% occur once, and the top ten carry about 0.28%.

The clonotype originates from a human donor with Susac syndrome. The J gene is TRBJ1-4, the V gene TRBV5-1, with D hard to call. The sample consisted of CD4+ T cells from PBMCs. The CDR3 here is CASSLGSTTNEKLFF. CDR3 coding DNA: TGCGCCAGCAGCTTGGGCTCAACAACTAATGAAAAACTGTTTTTT.